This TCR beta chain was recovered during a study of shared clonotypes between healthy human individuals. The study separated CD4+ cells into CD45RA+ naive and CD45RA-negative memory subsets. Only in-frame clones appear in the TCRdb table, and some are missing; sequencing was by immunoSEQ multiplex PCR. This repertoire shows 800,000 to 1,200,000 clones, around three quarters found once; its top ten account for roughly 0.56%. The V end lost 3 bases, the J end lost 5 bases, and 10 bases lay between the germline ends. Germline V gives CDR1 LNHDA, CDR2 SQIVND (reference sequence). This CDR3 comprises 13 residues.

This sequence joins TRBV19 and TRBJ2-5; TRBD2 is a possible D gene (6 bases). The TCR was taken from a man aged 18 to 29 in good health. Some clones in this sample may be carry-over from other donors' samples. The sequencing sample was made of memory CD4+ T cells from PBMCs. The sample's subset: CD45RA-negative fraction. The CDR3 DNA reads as TGTGCCAGTAGTATCCCTGGGGGGGAGACCCAGTACTTC. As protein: CASSIPGGETQYF.